Listed below are T cell receptor beta chains from one sample, sequenced in a study of blood T cells in healthy people across ages. Each CDR3 protein is one row after TCRdb ran MiXCR on the 5' RACE reads. This repertoire shows roughly 1.7 million distinct CDR3 sequences, roughly a third found once; its top ten account for roughly 12%. Sequenced: blood. These receptors originate from a woman aged 30 to 39 in good health. CDR3s include the opening cysteine and the closing phenylalanine or tryptophan. The order of the fields is D gene, V gene, J gene, CDR3 length, clone size, CDR3 DNA, CDR3 protein. A D gene is named only where the DNA matches it firmly. Some rows mark clone size as missing; the rest say once, few, many or name a class of expanded clone.

D gene: -
V gene: TRBV12-3/TRBV12-4
J gene: TRBJ2-3
CDR3 length: 14
clone size: -
CDR3 DNA: TGTGCCAGCAACCGCCGGGGGCCCCTAGATACGCAGTATTTT
CDR3 protein: CASNRRGPLDTQYF

D gene: -
V gene: TRBV30
J gene: TRBJ2-5
CDR3 length: 12
clone size: few
CDR3 DNA: TGTGCCTGGAGCTCGGGCGCGGAGACCCAGTACTTC
CDR3 protein: CAWSSGAETQYF

D gene: -
V gene: TRBV29-1
J gene: TRBJ1-4
CDR3 length: 14
clone size: once
CDR3 DNA: TGCAGCGTTGTTCCCGGGGCAACTAATGAAAAACTGTTTTTT
CDR3 protein: CSVVPGATNEKLFF

D gene: -
V gene: TRBV5-1
J gene: TRBJ2-5
CDR3 length: 13
clone size: -
CDR3 DNA: TGCGCCAGCCTTGAAGGGACCTTAGGGACCCAGTACTTC
CDR3 protein: CASLEGTLGTQYF

D gene: TRBD2
V gene: TRBV7-3
J gene: TRBJ2-5
CDR3 length: 16
clone size: few
CDR3 DNA: TGTGCCAGCAGCTCCAGCGGGAGAATGGGCAGAGAGACCCAGTACTTC
CDR3 protein: CASSSSGRMGRETQYF

D gene: -
V gene: TRBV7-8
J gene: TRBJ2-3
CDR3 length: 14
clone size: -
CDR3 DNA: TGTGCCAGCAGCCCGGACGCAGGCACAGATACGCAGTATTTT
CDR3 protein: CASSPDAGTDTQYF

D gene: -
V gene: TRBV28
J gene: TRBJ1-2
CDR3 length: 13
clone size: -
CDR3 DNA: TGTGCCAGCAGTTTGAGTCGGGTCTATGGCTACACCTTC
CDR3 protein: CASSLSRVYGYTF

D gene: -
V gene: TRBV20-1
J gene: TRBJ2-3
CDR3 length: 12
clone size: -
CDR3 DNA: TGCAGTGCTAGCCTTCGGGTAGATACGCAGTATTTT
CDR3 protein: CSASLRVDTQYF

D gene: -
V gene: TRBV7-9
J gene: TRBJ2-3
CDR3 length: 15
clone size: -
CDR3 DNA: TGTGCCAGCAGCTTAGCGGCCAGGGAGACAGATACGCAGTATTTT
CDR3 protein: CASSLAARETDTQYF

D gene: -
V gene: TRBV10-3
J gene: TRBJ2-7
CDR3 length: 12
clone size: -
CDR3 DNA: TGTGCCATCAGTTCGGACAGATCCTGGCAGTACTTC
CDR3 protein: CAISSDRSWQYF

D gene: -
V gene: TRBV7-2
J gene: TRBJ2-3
CDR3 length: 16
clone size: few
CDR3 DNA: TGTGCCAGCAGCCCCAGCGCGGCGAGTAGCACAGATACGCAGTATTTT
CDR3 protein: CASSPSAASSTDTQYF

D gene: TRBD1
V gene: TRBV5-5
J gene: TRBJ2-7
CDR3 length: 15
clone size: many
CDR3 DNA: TGTGCCAGCAGCTCGGCCGGGACAGCTTCCTACGAGCAGTACTTC
CDR3 protein: CASSSAGTASYEQYF

D gene: TRBD1
V gene: TRBV4-1
J gene: TRBJ2-1
CDR3 length: 16
clone size: few
CDR3 DNA: TGCGCCAGCAGCCAAGATTGGACAGGGGTAAACAATGAGCAGTTCTTC
CDR3 protein: CASSQDWTGVNNEQFF

D gene: -
V gene: TRBV2
J gene: TRBJ2-2
CDR3 length: 12
clone size: -
CDR3 DNA: TGTGCCAGCAGTGTAGGAGACGGGGAGCTGTTTTTT
CDR3 protein: CASSVGDGELFF

D gene: TRBD2
V gene: TRBV7-2
J gene: TRBJ2-1
CDR3 length: 13
clone size: -
CDR3 DNA: TGTGCCAGCAGCCCCCGCCCCGGACTAGCGCTGTTCTTC
CDR3 protein: CASSPRPGLALFF

D gene: -
V gene: TRBV11-2
J gene: TRBJ2-1
CDR3 length: 12
clone size: few
CDR3 DNA: TGTGCCAGCAGCTCCGACCGGGACTTTCAGTTCTTC
CDR3 protein: CASSSDRDFQFF

D gene: TRBD2
V gene: TRBV28
J gene: TRBJ2-5
CDR3 length: 15
clone size: -
CDR3 DNA: TGTGCCAGCAGTTCAACTGGACTAGGGGAAGAGACCCAGTACTTC
CDR3 protein: CASSSTGLGEETQYF

D gene: -
V gene: TRBV25-1
J gene: TRBJ2-7
CDR3 length: 14
clone size: many
CDR3 DNA: TGTGCCAGCAGTGAATTCCGAGGGACCTACGAGCAGTACTTC
CDR3 protein: CASSEFRGTYEQYF

D gene: -
V gene: TRBV2
J gene: TRBJ1-2
CDR3 length: 13
clone size: -
CDR3 DNA: TGTGCCAGCAGCGCGCTCCGGGCGGCTGGCTACACCTTC
CDR3 protein: CASSALRAAGYTF

D gene: -
V gene: TRBV15
J gene: TRBJ2-3
CDR3 length: 16
clone size: few
CDR3 DNA: TGTGCCACCAGCGCCCAACGAGCCTTTAGCACAGATACGCAGTATTTT
CDR3 protein: CATSAQRAFSTDTQYF

D gene: -
V gene: TRBV27
J gene: TRBJ2-3
CDR3 length: 13
clone size: many
CDR3 DNA: TGTGCCAGCAGCTCCCTGGGCGCAGATACGCAGTATTTT
CDR3 protein: CASSSLGADTQYF

D gene: TRBD2
V gene: TRBV4-1
J gene: TRBJ2-7
CDR3 length: 16
clone size: -
CDR3 DNA: TGCGCCAGCAGCCAAGAAGTATACCTAGCGGGAGCCGAGCAGTACTTC
CDR3 protein: CASSQEVYLAGAEQYF

D gene: -
V gene: TRBV28
J gene: TRBJ2-4
CDR3 length: 14
clone size: -
CDR3 DNA: TGTGCCAGCAGTTTGCAGGGGTCGGGAAACATTCAGTACTTC
CDR3 protein: CASSLQGSGNIQYF

D gene: TRBD2
V gene: TRBV7-2
J gene: TRBJ2-5
CDR3 length: 16
clone size: many
CDR3 DNA: TGTGCCAGCAGCTCAGGCTGGACTAGCCGAGAAGAGACCCAGTACTTC
CDR3 protein: CASSSGWTSREETQYF

D gene: -
V gene: TRBV6-1
J gene: TRBJ2-7
CDR3 length: 14
clone size: -
CDR3 DNA: TGTGCCAGCAGTGGATACAGGGCTCCAAGGGGGCAGTACTTC
CDR3 protein: CASSGYRAPRGQYF

D gene: -
V gene: TRBV20-1
J gene: TRBJ1-2
CDR3 length: 16
clone size: -
CDR3 DNA: TGCAGTGCCAGACCGGGATGGGGGCAGGGTCTCTATGGCTACACCTTC
CDR3 protein: CSARPGWGQGLYGYTF

D gene: -
V gene: TRBV5-1
J gene: TRBJ1-2
CDR3 length: 15
clone size: -
CDR3 DNA: TGCGCCAGCCGCCAGCTTGGCGGAAGTAGCTATGGCTACACCTTC
CDR3 protein: CASRQLGGSSYGYTF

D gene: TRBD2
V gene: TRBV5-1
J gene: TRBJ2-7
CDR3 length: 15
clone size: -
CDR3 DNA: TGCGCCAGCCGAGGAGGGACTAGCGGGGCCTACGAACAGTACTTC
CDR3 protein: CASRGGTSGAYEQYF